This T cell receptor beta chain was recorded in a study of blood T cell repertoires in COVID-19. Assay: immunoSEQ multiplex PCR; the TCRdb copy retains only in-frame clones and omits some. The sample holds hundreds of thousands of clones, roughly nine tenths seen once. The CDR3 covers 14 residues. Trimming at V came to 7 bases and at J to 5 bases, leaving 7 bases not matched to a gene. The germline V gene has CDR1 MNHEY and CDR2 SMNVEV (reference sequence). The sequenced sample was peripheral blood. This TCR came from a man in his 60s who had recovered from COVID-19. V is TRBV27 and J is TRBJ1-1; TRBD1 matches at 10 bases. The CDR3 nucleotides are TGTGCCAGCAAGCTGAGGACAGGGGGAACTGAAGCTTTCTTT. The encoded protein is CASKLRTGGTEAFF.